The entry below describes one T cell receptor (beta chain). This specimen comes from a study of neoadjuvant anti-PD-1 for oral cavity cancer. Sequenced by immunoSEQ multiplex PCR; TCRdb stores in-frame clones only, minus some. The sample yields 12,000 or so clones, 65% to 75% seen once. The CDR3 runs 17 residues. Trimming at V came to 4 bases and at J to 5 bases, leaving 12 bases not matched to a gene. The germline gives CDR1 SGHDN, CDR2 FVKESK. Time point specified: after neoadjuvant nivolumab, at surgical resection. Specimen: PBMCs, collected after nivolumab (anti-PD-1) treatment. V gene TRBV14 combines with J gene TRBJ2-2; TRBD2 matches at 8 bases. The TCR was taken from a person aged 35-79 years with oral cavity squamous cell carcinoma. Here the CDR3 DNA reads TGTGCCAGCAGCCCCATCACAACCGGGAGGGGAACCGGGGAGCTGTTTTTT. It yields the protein CASSPITTGRGTGELFF.